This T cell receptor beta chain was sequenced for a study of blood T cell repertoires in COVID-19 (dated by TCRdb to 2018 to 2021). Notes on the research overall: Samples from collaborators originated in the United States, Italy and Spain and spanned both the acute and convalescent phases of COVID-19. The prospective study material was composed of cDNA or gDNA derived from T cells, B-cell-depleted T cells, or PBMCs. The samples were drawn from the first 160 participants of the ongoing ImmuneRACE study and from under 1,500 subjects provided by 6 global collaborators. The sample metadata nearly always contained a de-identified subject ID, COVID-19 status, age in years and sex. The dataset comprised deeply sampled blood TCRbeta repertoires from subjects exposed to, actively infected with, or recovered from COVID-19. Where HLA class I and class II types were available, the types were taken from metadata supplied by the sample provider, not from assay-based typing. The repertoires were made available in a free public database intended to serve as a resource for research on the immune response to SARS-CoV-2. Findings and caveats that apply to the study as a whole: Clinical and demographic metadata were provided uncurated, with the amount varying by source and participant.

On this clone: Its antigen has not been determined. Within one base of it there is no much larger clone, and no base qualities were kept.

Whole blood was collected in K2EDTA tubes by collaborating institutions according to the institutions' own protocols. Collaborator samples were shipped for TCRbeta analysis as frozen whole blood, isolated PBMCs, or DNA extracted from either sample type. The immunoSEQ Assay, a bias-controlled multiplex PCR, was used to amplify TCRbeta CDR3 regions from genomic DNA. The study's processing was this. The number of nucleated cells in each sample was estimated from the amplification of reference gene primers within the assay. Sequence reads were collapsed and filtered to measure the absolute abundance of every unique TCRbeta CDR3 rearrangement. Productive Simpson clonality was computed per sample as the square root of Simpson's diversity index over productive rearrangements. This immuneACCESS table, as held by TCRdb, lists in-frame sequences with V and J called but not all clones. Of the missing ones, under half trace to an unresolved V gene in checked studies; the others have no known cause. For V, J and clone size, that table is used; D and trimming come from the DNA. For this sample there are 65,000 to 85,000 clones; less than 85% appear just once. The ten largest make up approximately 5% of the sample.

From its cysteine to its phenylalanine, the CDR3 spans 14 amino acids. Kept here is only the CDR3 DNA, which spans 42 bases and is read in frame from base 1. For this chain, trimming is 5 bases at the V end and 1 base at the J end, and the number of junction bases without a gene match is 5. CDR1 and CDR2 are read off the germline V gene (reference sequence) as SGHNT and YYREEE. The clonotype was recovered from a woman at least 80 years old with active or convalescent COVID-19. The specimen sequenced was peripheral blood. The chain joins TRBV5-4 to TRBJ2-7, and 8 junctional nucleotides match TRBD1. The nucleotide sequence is TGTGCCAGCAGGTTCGACAGGGGTTCCTACGAGCAGTACTTC. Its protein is CASRFDRGSYEQYF.